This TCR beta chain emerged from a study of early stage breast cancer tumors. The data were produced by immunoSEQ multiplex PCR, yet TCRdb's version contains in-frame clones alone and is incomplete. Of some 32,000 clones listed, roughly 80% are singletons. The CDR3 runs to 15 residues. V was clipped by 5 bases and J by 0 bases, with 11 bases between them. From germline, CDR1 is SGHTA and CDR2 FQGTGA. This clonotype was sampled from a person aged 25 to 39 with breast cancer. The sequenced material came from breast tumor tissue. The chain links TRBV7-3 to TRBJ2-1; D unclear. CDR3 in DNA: TGTGCCAGCAGCCCACCAACCGGCTCCTACAATGAGCAGTTCTTC. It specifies CASSPPTGSYNEQFF.